This TCR beta chain was documented in a study of blood T cell repertoires in COVID-19. Assignment of participants to cohorts was predicated upon participant-reported clinical history. Original analysis: Nucleated cell counts were estimated from reference gene primer amplification. Data came from immunoSEQ multiplex PCR; TCRdb stores just in-frame clones and leaves some out. For V, J and clone size, that table is used; D and trimming come from the DNA. The sample has about 180,000 clones; roughly 87% are singletons. CDR3 length: 11 amino acids. Germline V gene lookup returns CDR1 MNHNS and CDR2 SASEGT. Trimming removed 2 bases from V and 8 bases from J, with 6 bases in between. A few counts support this clone.

Sequenced material: PBMCs or T cells enriched from blood (not recorded which). The sequence came from a human donor with acute COVID-19. The donor label of this sample is uncertain. V is TRBV6-1 and J is TRBJ1-1, with unresolved D. CDR3 nucleotides: TGTGCCAGCAGTGAAATGGCAGAAGCTTTCTTT. This translates into CASSEMAEAFF.